A selection of T cell receptor beta chains follows, all from one sample in a study of cytomegalovirus exposure and HLA in healthy donors. Generated by immunoSEQ multiplex PCR, the TCRdb table keeps only in-frame clones and is missing some. This sample carries 90,000 to 100,000 clones, over 60% of them seen once, and the ten largest clones take less than 8.5%. The source material was PBMCs. Receptor source: a female donor in good health and CMV-seronegative. Both conserved end residues are part of each CDR3. Each record gives: V gene, J gene, clone size, D gene, CDR3 protein, CDR3 DNA. D genes are given only for firm matches. Clone size, where shown, is once, few, many, or a class for clones that have expanded.

V gene: TRBV5-1
J gene: TRBJ1-2
clone size: .
D gene: TRBD1
CDR3 protein: CASSWETGSYGYTF
CDR3 DNA: TGCGCCAGCAGCTGGGAGACAGGGAGTTATGGCTACACCTTC

V gene: TRBV7-3
J gene: TRBJ1-1
clone size: .
D gene: TRBD1
CDR3 protein: CASSPTGGGTEAFF
CDR3 DNA: TGTGCCAGCAGCCCGACAGGGGGCGGAACTGAAGCTTTCTTT

V gene: TRBV14
J gene: TRBJ2-1
clone size: .
D gene: .
CDR3 protein: CASSLQSGANEQFF
CDR3 DNA: TGTGCCAGCAGCCTTCAGTCAGGGGCGAATGAGCAGTTCTTC

V gene: TRBV7-6
J gene: TRBJ2-1
clone size: .
D gene: TRBD1
CDR3 protein: CASSPRGRSSYNEQFF
CDR3 DNA: TGTGCCAGCAGCCCCAGGGGGCGAAGCTCCTACAATGAGCAGTTCTTC

V gene: TRBV18
J gene: TRBJ2-7
clone size: .
D gene: TRBD1
CDR3 protein: CASSPLQQGADEQYF
CDR3 DNA: TGTGCCAGCTCACCACTGCAACAGGGGGCGGACGAGCAGTACTTC

V gene: TRBV7-9
J gene: TRBJ2-2
clone size: .
D gene: .
CDR3 protein: CASSLVFSTGELFF
CDR3 DNA: TGTGCCAGCAGCTTAGTTTTCTCCACCGGGGAGCTGTTTTTT

V gene: TRBV5-1
J gene: TRBJ2-2
clone size: .
D gene: TRBD1
CDR3 protein: CASSFLQGASGELFF
CDR3 DNA: TGCGCCAGCAGCTTCCTACAGGGGGCAAGCGGGGAGCTGTTTTTT

V gene: TRBV4-3
J gene: TRBJ2-7
clone size: .
D gene: TRBD1
CDR3 protein: CASSRDRVLSYEQYF
CDR3 DNA: TGCGCCAGCAGCCGCGACAGGGTTCTCTCCTACGAGCAGTACTTC

V gene: TRBV27
J gene: TRBJ2-7
clone size: .
D gene: TRBD2
CDR3 protein: CASSASVTSGGFYYEQYF
CDR3 DNA: TGTGCCAGCAGTGCATCCGTGACTAGCGGGGGCTTCTACTACGAGCAGTACTTC

V gene: TRBV28
J gene: TRBJ2-5
clone size: .
D gene: .
CDR3 protein: CASNEEKETQYF
CDR3 DNA: TGTGCCAGCAACGAGGAGAAGGAGACCCAGTACTTC

V gene: TRBV7-8
J gene: TRBJ2-7
clone size: few
D gene: TRBD1
CDR3 protein: CASSSPGTGEYEQYF
CDR3 DNA: TGTGCCAGTAGTAGCCCCGGGACAGGAGAATACGAGCAGTACTTC

V gene: TRBV7-9
J gene: TRBJ1-5
clone size: few
D gene: .
CDR3 protein: CASTIDRNQPQHF
CDR3 DNA: TGTGCCAGCACCATAGACAGAAATCAGCCCCAGCATTTT

V gene: TRBV14
J gene: TRBJ2-7
clone size: few
D gene: .
CDR3 protein: CASSQVVYEQYF
CDR3 DNA: TGTGCCAGCAGCCAAGTAGTCTACGAGCAGTACTTC

V gene: TRBV19
J gene: TRBJ1-4
clone size: few
D gene: .
CDR3 protein: CASRPSGGINEKLFF
CDR3 DNA: TGTGCCAGTAGACCCAGCGGAGGCATCAATGAAAAACTGTTTTTT

V gene: TRBV29-1
J gene: TRBJ2-2
clone size: .
D gene: TRBD1
CDR3 protein: CSVGQGDTGELFF
CDR3 DNA: TGCAGCGTGGGACAGGGAGACACCGGGGAGCTGTTTTTT

V gene: TRBV7-2
J gene: TRBJ1-4
clone size: .
D gene: .
CDR3 protein: CASSLGGETNEKLFF
CDR3 DNA: TGTGCCAGCAGCTTAGGCGGGGAGACTAATGAAAAACTGTTTTTT

V gene: TRBV28
J gene: TRBJ2-5
clone size: .
D gene: TRBD2
CDR3 protein: CASSLWGLAGEGGETQYF
CDR3 DNA: TGTGCCAGCAGTTTATGGGGACTAGCGGGAGAGGGGGGAGAGACCCAGTACTTC

V gene: TRBV7-3
J gene: TRBJ2-7
clone size: .
D gene: TRBD1
CDR3 protein: CASSLDRGGYEQYF
CDR3 DNA: TGTGCCAGCAGCTTAGACAGGGGGGGATACGAGCAGTACTTC

V gene: TRBV30
J gene: TRBJ2-7
clone size: .
D gene: TRBD2
CDR3 protein: CASLGGGYEQYF
CDR3 DNA: TGTGCCTCCCTGGGGGGGGGTTACGAGCAGTACTTC

V gene: TRBV6-1
J gene: TRBJ2-1
clone size: .
D gene: TRBD2
CDR3 protein: CASSGGLAGGPSYNEQFF
CDR3 DNA: TGTGCCAGCAGTGGGGGGCTAGCGGGAGGGCCTTCCTACAATGAGCAGTTCTTC

V gene: TRBV4-3
J gene: TRBJ1-6
clone size: few
D gene: .
CDR3 protein: CASSQEDQRNSPLHF
CDR3 DNA: TGCGCCAGCAGCCAAGAGGATCAGCGGAATTCACCCCTCCACTTT

V gene: TRBV7-6
J gene: TRBJ2-2
clone size: .
D gene: .
CDR3 protein: CASSLMRSHTGELFF
CDR3 DNA: TGTGCCAGCAGCTTAATGCGCTCTCACACCGGGGAGCTGTTTTTT

V gene: TRBV28
J gene: TRBJ1-2
clone size: .
D gene: .
CDR3 protein: CASSPTGQYGYTF
CDR3 DNA: TGTGCCAGCAGTCCTACAGGCCAGTATGGCTACACCTTC

V gene: TRBV6-5
J gene: TRBJ1-2
clone size: .
D gene: .
CDR3 protein: CASSSLWEGNGYTF
CDR3 DNA: TGTGCCAGCAGTAGTCTGTGGGAGGGGAATGGCTACACCTTC

V gene: TRBV6-6
J gene: TRBJ1-1
clone size: .
D gene: .
CDR3 protein: CASLFMNTEAFF
CDR3 DNA: TGTGCTTCTCTCTTTATGAACACTGAAGCTTTCTTT

V gene: TRBV2
J gene: TRBJ2-7
clone size: .
D gene: .
CDR3 protein: CASSEGTGGRLGEQYF
CDR3 DNA: TGTGCCAGCAGTGAAGGGACTGGCGGGCGCTTGGGCGAGCAGTACTTC

V gene: TRBV7-9
J gene: TRBJ2-1
clone size: .
D gene: TRBD2
CDR3 protein: CSSSLGSGGHNEQFF
CDR3 DNA: TGTTCCAGCAGCTTAGGAAGCGGGGGACACAATGAGCAGTTCTTC

V gene: TRBV6-6
J gene: TRBJ2-5
clone size: .
D gene: .
CDR3 protein: CASSTWETQYF
CDR3 DNA: TGTGCCAGCAGTACTTGGGAGACCCAGTACTTC

V gene: TRBV28
J gene: TRBJ2-3
clone size: once
D gene: .
CDR3 protein: CAGMRALGLSTQYF
CDR3 DNA: TGTGCCGGGATGAGGGCCTTGGGTTTGTCGACGCAGTATTTT

V gene: TRBV9
J gene: TRBJ2-3
clone size: .
D gene: TRBD2
CDR3 protein: CASSVPSGGVTSTDTQYF
CDR3 DNA: TGTGCCAGCAGCGTCCCCTCGGGAGGGGTAACTAGCACAGATACGCAGTATTTT

V gene: TRBV7-8
J gene: TRBJ2-3
clone size: once
D gene: TRBD2
CDR3 protein: CASSLLGGSTDTQYF
CDR3 DNA: TGTGCCAGCAGCTTACTCGGGGGGAGCACAGATACGCAGTATTTT

V gene: TRBV2
J gene: TRBJ1-5
clone size: .
D gene: .
CDR3 protein: CASTQGYRQPQHF
CDR3 DNA: TGTGCCAGCACCCAGGGCTATCGGCAGCCCCAGCATTTT

V gene: TRBV5-1
J gene: TRBJ1-1
clone size: once
D gene: .
CDR3 protein: CASSGGRLVGTEAFF
CDR3 DNA: TGCGCCAGCAGCGGGGGGAGATTAGTTGGCACTGAAGCTTTCTTT